The next 9 T cell receptor beta chains were all read from a single sample in a study of blood T cell repertoires in COVID-19 (dated by TCRdb to 2020 to 2022). To prepare the library, the immunoSEQ multiplex PCR assay was applied. TCRdb mirrors the immuneACCESS table, restricted to in-frame sequences. Some clones are absent from its copies; in checked studies, under half trace to an unresolved V gene, and the reason for the others is unknown. Here the sample has about 220,000 clones; more than 85% occur a single time. The ten largest make up 1.9% of the sample. Material: peripheral blood. Receptor source: a man aged 35-49 years with active or convalescent COVID-19.

This clone was detected once. The rearrangement links TRBV28 to TRBJ2-7; 11 bases are a match to TRBD2. The germline CDR1 and CDR2 sequences are MDHEN and SYDVKM. The CDR3 loop spans 14 amino acids. V trimming: 8 bases; J trimming: 3 bases; junction bases outside the gene matches: 6. The CDR3 loop is CASASGLAVYEQYF. CDR3 bases: TGTGCCAGCGCCTCGGGACTAGCGGTCTACGAGCAGTACTTC.

CDR3 sequence reads: CASSPWGVRQPQHF. DNA for the CDR3: TGTGCCAGCAGTCCCTGGGGGGTCAGACAGCCCCAGCATTTT. V usage is TRBV6-5 and J usage is TRBJ1-5; D possibly corresponds to TRBD1 (5 bases). Germline V gene sequence: CDR1 MNHEY, CDR2 SVGAGI. V lost 5 bases to trimming and J lost 7 bases, with 15 bases between them. CDR3 length: 14 residues.

The rearrangement links TRBV28 to TRBJ1-5; D may be TRBD1 (5 bases). V was cut by 6 bases and J by 0 bases, with 9 bases left in between. CDR3 length: 14 amino acids. Looked up from germline, CDR1 is MDHEN and CDR2 is SYDVKM. CDR3 DNA sequence: TGTGCCAGCAGCCAGGGTTTTAGCAATCAGCCCCAGCATTTT. It codes for CASSQGFSNQPQHF.

The chain uses TRBV5-4 and TRBJ2-1; the D is unclear. CDR3 length equals 16 residues. V was cut by 1 base and J by 0 bases, with 11 bases left in between. Germline-derived CDR1 and CDR2 are SGHNT and YYREEE (reference sequence). CDR3 nucleotide sequence: TGTGCCAGCAGCTTGCTGAGTAGCTCCTCCTACAATGAGCAGTTCTTC. Translating it yields CASSLLSSSSYNEQFF.

The genes are TRBV7-3 and TRBJ2-7, with D unresolved. Between the trimmed V and J ends, which lost 4 bases and 7 bases, there was a span of 8 bases. In germline, CDR1 is SGHTA, CDR2 FQGTGA. The CDR3 is 11 amino acids. The chain's CDR3 is CASSSSGEQYF. CDR3 coding DNA: TGTGCCAGCAGCTCCTCCGGGGAGCAGTACTTC.

In regard to this clone: Compared with germline, one end of the junction differs, possibly owing to a read error. The V and J genes are TRBV7-3 and TRBJ2-1; 10 bases map to TRBD2. Germline V lookup: CDR1 SGHTA, CDR2 FQGTGA. The CDR3 runs to 16 residues. The CDR3 sequence is CASTLDSSGRYNEQFF. Written as DNA, the CDR3 is TGTGCCAGCACCTTAGATTCTAGCGGGAGATACAATGAGCAGTTCTTC.

The chain recombines TRBV30 with TRBJ1-4; 9 bases map to TRBD1. The CDR3 runs to 16 residues. V lost 1 base and J lost 5; bases outside the gene matches: 8. Germline values: CDR1 GTSNPN, CDR2 SVGIG (reference sequence). For the CDR3, the DNA is TGTGCCTGGAGTGGGGACAGGGCCTATTTCAATGAAAAACTGTTTTTT. It yields the protein CAWSGDRAYFNEKLFF.

The chain recombines TRBV5-4 with TRBJ2-7; 9 bases map to TRBD1. This CDR3 is 15 amino acids long. V lost 4 bases to trimming and J lost 6 bases; unmatched junction nucleotides: 11. Germline V gene data show CDR1 as SGHNT and CDR2 as YYREEE (reference sequence). This CDR3 reads CASSIGTGRRSEQYF. The CDR3 DNA sequence: TGTGCCAGCAGCATAGGGACAGGGAGACGCTCCGAGCAGTACTTC.

The rearrangement links TRBV5-5 to TRBJ1-1; a weak D match, TRBD1 (5 bases). Germline V gene sequence: CDR1 SGHKS, CDR2 YYEKEE (reference sequence). The V end was cut by 0 bases, the J end by 0 bases, with 12 bases between. The CDR3 spans 16 residues. The chain's CDR3 is CASSLGRGGLNTEAFF. The DNA for the CDR3 is TGTGCCAGCAGCTTGGGGAGGGGCGGGTTGAACACTGAAGCTTTCTTT.